These 14 T cell receptor beta chains were sequenced from one sample in a study of T cells in localized non-small cell lung cancer. Profiling relied on immunoSEQ multiplex PCR, and the TCRdb table lists in-frame clones only, not all of them. The table lists roughly 84,000 clones, about 88% of them singletons. Specimen: peripheral blood, collected before any cancer treatment. These receptors were taken from a woman aged 35-75 years with stage I squamous cell lung carcinoma.

The chain recombines TRBV5-1 with TRBJ1-1, with 10 bases identical to TRBD1. The CDR3 has 15 amino acids. With V trimmed by 3 bases and J by 5 bases, 7 bases remained unmatched. Germline-derived CDR1 and CDR2 are SGHRS and YFSETQ. Here the CDR3 reads CASSSGTGVVTEAFF. The DNA for the CDR3 is TGCGCCAGCAGCTCCGGGACAGGGGTGGTAACTGAAGCTTTCTTT.

DNA of the CDR3: TGTGCCAGCAGTGGTCGGGACTCAGGCACAGATACGCAGTATTTT. This gives the protein CASSGRDSGTDTQYF. This chain links TRBV2 with TRBJ2-3; tentative D call: TRBD2 (6 bases). Germline V gene data show CDR1 as SNHLY and CDR2 as FYNNEI. This CDR3 comprises 15 residues. V lost 4 bases to trimming and J lost 1 base, with 12 bases between them.

The genes are TRBV19 and TRBJ2-2; D gene uncertain. V was trimmed by 3 bases and J by 4 bases, leaving 0 bases between them. The germline gives CDR1 LNHDA, CDR2 SQIVND (reference sequence). The CDR3 totals 11 residues. Here the CDR3 DNA reads TGTGCCAGTAGTATCACCGGGGAGCTGTTTTTT. This encodes CASSITGELFF. The variable domain in full, with the rest retrieved from reference TRBV19 and TRBJ2-2, is DGGITQSPKYLFRKEGQNVTLSCEQNLNHDAMYWYRQDPGQGLRLIYYSQIVNDFQKGDIAEGYSVSREKKESFPLTVTSAQKNPTAFYLCASSITGELFFGEGSRLTVL.

The gene calls are TRBV5-4 and TRBJ1-2; possibly TRBD1 for D (6 bases). The germline V gene encodes CDR1 SGHNT and CDR2 YYREEE (reference sequence). This CDR3 spans 12 amino acids. Trimming removed 3 bases from V and 4 bases from J, with 7 bases in between. CDR3 region: CASSSDSYGYTF. The CDR3 bases are TGTGCCAGCAGCTCGGACAGCTATGGCTACACCTTC.

In this sample, this clone turned up a few times. This rearrangement joins TRBV18 to TRBJ2-7, with 10 bases identical to TRBD1. Germline assignment: CDR1 KGHSH and CDR2 LQKENI. The CDR3 spans 15 residues. J gave up 0 bases and V 2 bases, and 1 base lay outside the gene matches. In DNA, the CDR3 is TGTGCCAGCTCACCAGGGGACAGGGGCTCCTACGAGCAGTACTTC. This encodes CASSPGDRGSYEQYF.

The V gene is TRBV6-5, the J gene TRBJ1-1; 9 positions agree with TRBD1. This CDR3 contains 16 residues. V was pared by 2 bases and J by 3 bases, with 7 bases of the junction left unmatched. Per germline, CDR1 MNHEY and CDR2 SVGAGI. The CDR3 sequence: CASSYALGTGYTEAFF. DNA of the CDR3: TGTGCCAGCAGTTACGCCTTAGGGACAGGGTACACTGAAGCTTTCTTT.

The rearrangement joins TRBV11-2 to TRBJ1-1, with D perhaps matching TRBD1 (5 bases). The CDR3 runs to 12 residues. Germline values: CDR1 SGHAT, CDR2 FQNNGV. The V gene lost 5 bases and the J gene lost 4 bases, with 8 bases spanning the gap. The chain's CDR3 is CASSQQGTEAFF. The DNA of the CDR3 is TGTGCCAGCAGCCAGCAGGGCACTGAAGCTTTCTTT.

The gene calls are TRBV7-8 and TRBJ2-2; TRBD1 aligns across 8 bases. Germline V gene lookup returns CDR1 SGHVS and CDR2 FQNEAQ. V lost 3 bases, J lost 6 bases, and 3 bases stayed unmatched. The CDR3 sequence is 14 residues long. CDR3 region: CASSFRQGSGELFF. The CDR3 DNA is TGTGCCAGCAGCTTTCGACAGGGGTCCGGGGAGCTGTTTTTT.

The gene calls are TRBV6-1 and TRBJ2-5; 14 bases line up with TRBD2. CDR3 length equals 19 residues. Germline lookup yields CDR1 MNHNS and CDR2 SASEGT. The junction had 11 bases not matched to a gene; V was cut back by 0 bases and J by 5 bases. CDR3 nucleotide sequence: TGTGCCAGCAGTGAAGCGCTTCGACTAGCGGGGGGGCGTCAGGAGACCCAGTACTTC. Translating gives CASSEALRLAGGRQETQYF.

This chain joins TRBV15 and TRBJ2-7; TRBD1 agrees at 7 bases. Unmatched junction bases numbered 3, after V lost 1 base and J lost 6 bases. This CDR3 has 13 residues. CDR1 is LNHNV and CDR2 is YYDKDF in the germline V gene (reference sequence). CDR3 in DNA: TGTGCCACCAGCAGAGGTACAGGGGTCGAGCAGTACTTC. This codes for CATSRGTGVEQYF.

A remark on this clone: Other DNA sequences in the same sample also yield this CDR3. The CDR3 nucleotides are TGTGCCATAAGGGGGCAGGACTCCTACGAGCAGTACTTC. Protein product: CAIRGQDSYEQYF. V and J are TRBV10-3 and TRBJ2-7; TRBD1 agrees at 7 bases. The CDR3 is 13 amino acids. Germline V gives CDR1 ENHRY, CDR2 SYGVKD. V shed 9 bases, J shed 0 bases, and the junction held 5 bases outside the gene matches.

Notes on this clone: Different DNA sequences within this sample yield the same CDR3. The J gene is TRBJ2-7, the V gene TRBV5-6, with TRBD2 as a possible D gene (5 bases). Trimming removed 0 bases from V and 0 bases from J, with 7 bases in between. The CDR3 sequence is 14 residues long. Germline V gives CDR1 SGHDT, CDR2 YYEEEE. CDR3 sequence (DNA): TGTGCCAGCAGCTTGGGCGGGTACTCCTACGAGCAGTACTTC. Amino acids: CASSLGGYSYEQYF.

V and J are TRBV19 and TRBJ1-2; no firm D call. The germline V and J ends were trimmed by 4 bases and 8 bases, with 11 bases remaining between them. The CDR3 loop spans 12 amino acids. Germline CDR1 is LNHDA and CDR2 is SQIVND (reference sequence). This CDR3 is CASSRVGGGYTF. In DNA form, the CDR3 reads TGTGCCAGTAGTAGAGTCGGTGGCGGCTACACCTTC.

The V and J genes are TRBV11-2 and TRBJ2-5; D not resolved. CDR1 and CDR2 from the germline V gene are SGHAT and FQNNGV. V lost 4 bases, J lost 4 bases, and 10 bases lay in between. The CDR3 consists of 13 residues. In DNA, the CDR3 is TGTGCCAGCAGCTCCACAGTGGGAGAGACCCAGTACTTC. It translates to CASSSTVGETQYF.